The clone carrying this T cell receptor beta chain has ten or more counts. The entry originates in a study of T cells in Graves' hyperthyroidism and ophthalmopathy. The CDR3 regions of TCR beta were amplified from RNA transcripts. First-round RT-PCR of the TCR CDR3 relied on the HTBI primer set. From the multiplex PCR reads, TCRdb called clonotypes with MiXCR, one entry per CDR3 protein. The sample has hundreds of thousands of distinct CDR3 sequences, roughly 13% seen once. This CDR3 has 13 residues. V dropped 5 bases and J dropped 2; count of bases not matched to a gene: 5. Germline CDR1 is DFQATT and CDR2 is SNEGSKA (reference sequence).

Material: blood. V and J are TRBV20-1 and TRBJ2-7; 8 nucleotides agree with TRBD1. This receptor was taken from a woman aged 18-29 years with Graves' hyperthyroidism. CDR3 sequence: CSAPGQGAYEQYF. CDR3 DNA: TGCAGTGCTCCCGGACAGGGAGCCTACGAGCAGTACTTC.